Listed below are T cell receptor beta chains from one sample, sequenced in a study of blood T cell repertoires in COVID-19. Produced via immunoSEQ multiplex PCR; TCRdb's table is partial and in-frame only. The repertoire holds 200,000 to 250,000 clones, with approximately 78% as singletons. The specimen sequenced was peripheral blood. All receptors derive from an elderly woman with COVID-19, enrolled during active disease. CDR3s leave out the opening cysteine and the closing phenylalanine or tryptophan. A D gene is named only where the DNA matches it firmly.

d_gene	v_gene	len	j_gene	CDR3aa
.	TRBV5-8	14	TRBJ1-2	ASSLFDSWGTGGYT
.	TRBV3-1/TRBV3-2	13	TRBJ1-3	ASSPQVTPGDTIY
.	TRBV4-1	9	TRBJ1-2	ASSLGVGYT
TRBD2	TRBV7-9	16	TRBJ2-1	ASSPGLAGIHYYNEQF
.	TRBV18	14	TRBJ1-1	ASSPGFGDSNTEAF
TRBD1	TRBV5-6	14	TRBJ2-5	ASSGRQGGRVGDQY
.	TRBV9	15	TRBJ2-7	ASSVGYGGDLSYEQY
.	TRBV20-1	12	TRBJ1-1	SASGGGVGTEAF
.	TRBV13	11	TRBJ2-7	ASSARVFHEQY
TRBD2	TRBV25-1	12	TRBJ2-7	ASSDLGTIYEQY
TRBD1	TRBV19	12	TRBJ1-4	ASRQQGGGEKLF
.	TRBV29-1	10	TRBJ2-7	SVSPGTYEQY
TRBD1	TRBV5-1	13	TRBJ1-2	ASGFGGQGGSGYT
.	TRBV24-1	15	TRBJ1-4	ATSDFPSVVFSEKLF
.	TRBV5-1	11	TRBJ1-1	ASSPRQNTEAF
.	TRBV5-6	15	TRBJ1-3	ASSSIGGILSGNTIY
TRBD1	TRBV3-1/TRBV3-2	13	TRBJ1-6	ASSWRQGNNSPLH
.	TRBV27	13	TRBJ2-4	ASSGAALAKNIQY
.	TRBV9	12	TRBJ1-1	ASSVGTANTEAF
TRBD1	TRBV5-4	11	TRBJ2-1	ASSNRGYNEQF
TRBD2	TRBV5-5	14	TRBJ2-1	ASSLGTGGGFGEQF
TRBD2	TRBV7-6	13	TRBJ2-5	ASSGTSVRGETQY
.	TRBV25-1	13	TRBJ2-2	ASSDLGARGGELF
.	TRBV11-2	11	TRBJ1-1	ASSLAESARAF
TRBD1	TRBV5-6	14	TRBJ1-3	ASSLGTGRSGNTIY
TRBD2	TRBV28	11	TRBJ2-3	ASTEAGADTQY
.	TRBV29-1	11	TRBJ1-1	SVSRQGGTEAF
TRBD1	TRBV5-1	11	TRBJ1-1	ASSLQGDTEAF
.	TRBV6-6	13	TRBJ1-4	ASSNIGATNEKLF
.	TRBV30	15	TRBJ1-6	AWSPRGFSSYNSPLH
.	TRBV11-2	13	TRBJ2-2	ASSSPGGAAGELF
TRBD1	TRBV6-6	11	TRBJ2-1	ASSSTGDNEQF
.	TRBV27	12	TRBJ1-5	ASSLEGSHQPQH
TRBD1	TRBV9	12	TRBJ1-2	ASSVTGQSYGYT
TRBD1	TRBV5-1	12	TRBJ1-1	ASSTGTGGTEAF
TRBD1	TRBV6-1	14	TRBJ1-2	ASSELAGGAGYGYT
.	TRBV7-2	11	TRBJ1-2	ASSLQRRGGYT
TRBD1	TRBV19	13	TRBJ2-1	ASSIRDRDGNEQF
.	TRBV13	12	TRBJ2-3	ASSLDPNVHTQY
.	TRBV28	11	TRBJ1-2	ASSLDSGVRNT